Presented here are 6 T cell receptor beta chains from one specimen sequenced in a study of blood T cell repertoires in COVID-19. TCRdb's copy holds only in-frame clones and misses some; the assay was immunoSEQ multiplex PCR. The table has 250,000 to 300,000 clones, around four fifths seen once; the top ten hold approximately 4%. The sample consisted of PBMCs or T cells enriched from blood (not recorded which). All receptors come from a man in his thirties or forties with acute COVID-19.

V usage is TRBV6-4 and J usage is TRBJ2-2; 13 bases fit TRBD2. CDR3 size: 18 residues. V was clipped by 6 bases and J by 0 bases; unmatched bases: 7. CDR1 is MRHNA, CDR2 SNTAGT, per germline. This chain's CDR3 is CASSRTSGRGANTGELFF. The CDR3 DNA is TGTGCCAGCAGCCGGACTAGCGGGAGAGGGGCGAACACCGGGGAGCTGTTTTTT.

V usage is TRBV27 and J usage is TRBJ2-7; TRBD2 aligns across 12 bases. The germline V gene has CDR1 MNHEY and CDR2 SMNVEV (reference sequence). CDR3 length equals 16 residues. The V and J ends lost 6 bases and 4 bases, in that order; junction bases with no gene match: 10. In DNA, the CDR3 is TGTGCCAGCAGGAAACTAGCGGGGGGCCTCGGGTACGAGCAGTACGTC. This gives the protein CASRKLAGGLGYEQYV.

The chain recombines TRBV9 with TRBJ2-1; TRBD2 matches at 7 bases. With 0 bases clipped from V and 10 bases from J, the junction kept 16 bases outside the gene matches. The CDR3 runs to 17 residues. Germline CDR1 is SGDLS and CDR2 is YYNGEE. This chain's CDR3 is CASSVDGMTSNSGEQFF. The CDR3 region has the DNA TGTGCCAGCAGCGTAGACGGAATGACTAGCAATTCGGGGGAGCAGTTCTTC.

This chain links TRBV10-3 with TRBJ1-4; tentatively, D is TRBD1 (6 bases). Germline assignment: CDR1 ENHRY and CDR2 SYGVKD. The CDR3 has 15 residues. Trimming took off 0 bases at V and 8 bases at J, with 13 bases between the two ends. CDR3 DNA: TGTGCCATCAGTGAGTCTGGGACACCTCCCGAAAAACTGTTTTTT. This sequence encodes CAISESGTPPEKLFF.

J is TRBJ1-1 and V is TRBV6-1; possibly TRBD1 for D (5 bases). The CDR3 has 14 residues. Germline V gene data show CDR1 as MNHNS and CDR2 as SASEGT. Trimming stripped 3 bases from V and 7 bases from J, with 15 bases between. CDR3 loop: CASSERGGTGEAFF. The CDR3, as DNA: TGTGCCAGCAGTGAGCGGGGGGGTACGGGTGAAGCTTTCTTT.

J is TRBJ1-4 and V is TRBV19, with D hard to call. Deletions cut 6 bases from V and 5 bases from J, with 19 bases between. The CDR3 extends over 16 amino acids. Germline CDR1 reads LNHDA; CDR2 reads SQIVND (reference sequence). CDR3 sequence (DNA): TGTGCCAGTAGAAAGAGCCGCGGAGATATGAATGAAAAACTGTTTTTT. It translates to CASRKSRGDMNEKLFF.